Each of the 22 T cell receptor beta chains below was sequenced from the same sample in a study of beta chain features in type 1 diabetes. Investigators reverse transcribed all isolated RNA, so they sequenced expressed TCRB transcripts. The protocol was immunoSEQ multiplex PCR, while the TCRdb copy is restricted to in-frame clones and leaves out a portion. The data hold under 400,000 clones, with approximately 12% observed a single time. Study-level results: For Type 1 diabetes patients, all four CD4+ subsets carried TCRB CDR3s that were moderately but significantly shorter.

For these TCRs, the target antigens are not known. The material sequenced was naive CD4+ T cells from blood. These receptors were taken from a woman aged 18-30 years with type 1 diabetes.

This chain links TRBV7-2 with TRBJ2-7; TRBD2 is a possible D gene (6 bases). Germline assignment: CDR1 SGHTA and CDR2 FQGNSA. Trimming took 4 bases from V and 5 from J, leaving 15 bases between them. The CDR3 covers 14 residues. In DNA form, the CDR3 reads TGTGCCAGCAGCTCCGGACTACCGGTCGACGAGCAGTACTTC. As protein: CASSSGLPVDEQYF.

CDR3 in DNA: TGTGCCAGCTCCTCCTCCGGGGGAAGGCAGTTCTTC. It codes for CASSSSGGRQFF. The rearrangement joins TRBV6-4 to TRBJ2-1; D may be TRBD2 (6 bases). There are 12 residues in the CDR3. V dropped 8 bases and J dropped 12 bases, with 17 bases sitting between them. Germline-derived CDR1 and CDR2 are MRHNA and SNTAGT.

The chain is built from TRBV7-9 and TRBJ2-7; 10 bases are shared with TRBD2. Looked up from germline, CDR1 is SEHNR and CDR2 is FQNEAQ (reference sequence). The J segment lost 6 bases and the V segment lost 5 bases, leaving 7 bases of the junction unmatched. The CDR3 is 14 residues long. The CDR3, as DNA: TGTGCCAGCAGCCTAAGCGGGAGGGCGGGCGAGCAGTACTTC. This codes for CASSLSGRAGEQYF. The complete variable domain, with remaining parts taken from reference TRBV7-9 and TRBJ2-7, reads DTGVSQNPRHKITKRGQNVTFRCDPISEHNRLYWYRQTLGQGPEFLTYFQNEAQLEKSRLLSDRFSAERPKGSFSTLEIQRTEQGDSAMYLCASSLSGRAGEQYFGPGTRLTVT.

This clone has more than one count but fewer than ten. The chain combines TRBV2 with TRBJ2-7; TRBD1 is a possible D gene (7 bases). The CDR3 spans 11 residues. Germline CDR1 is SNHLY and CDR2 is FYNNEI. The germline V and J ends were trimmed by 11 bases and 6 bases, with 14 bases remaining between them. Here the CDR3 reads CAGSGDSEQYF. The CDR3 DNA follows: TGTGCCGGCTCGGGGGACAGCGAGCAGTACTTC.

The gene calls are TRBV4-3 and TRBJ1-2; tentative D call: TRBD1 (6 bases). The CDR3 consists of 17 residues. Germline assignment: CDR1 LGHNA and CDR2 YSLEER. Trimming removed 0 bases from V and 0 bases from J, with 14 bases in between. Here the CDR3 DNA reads TGCGCCAGCAGCCAAGATGTCCGGCCAGGGGCTAACTATGGCTACACCTTC. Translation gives CASSQDVRPGANYGYTF.

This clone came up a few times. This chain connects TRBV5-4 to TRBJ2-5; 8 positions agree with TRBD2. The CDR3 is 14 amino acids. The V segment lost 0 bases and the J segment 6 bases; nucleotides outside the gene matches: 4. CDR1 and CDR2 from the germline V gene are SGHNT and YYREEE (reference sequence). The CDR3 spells CASSLAGGPKTQYF. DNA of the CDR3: TGTGCCAGCAGCTTGGCGGGAGGGCCTAAGACCCAGTACTTC.

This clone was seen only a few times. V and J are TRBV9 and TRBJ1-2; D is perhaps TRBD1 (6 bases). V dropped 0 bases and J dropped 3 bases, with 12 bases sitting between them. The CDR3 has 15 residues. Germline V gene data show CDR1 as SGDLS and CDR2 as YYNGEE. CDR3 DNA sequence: TGTGCCAGCAGCGTAGCCACAGGGAACCACTATGGCTACACCTTC. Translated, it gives CASSVATGNHYGYTF.

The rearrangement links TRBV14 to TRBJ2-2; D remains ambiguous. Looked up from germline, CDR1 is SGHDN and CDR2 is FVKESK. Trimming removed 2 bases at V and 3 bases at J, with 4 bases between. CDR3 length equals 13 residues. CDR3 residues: CASSQQDTGELFF. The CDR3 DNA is TGTGCCAGCAGCCAACAGGACACCGGGGAGCTGTTTTTT.

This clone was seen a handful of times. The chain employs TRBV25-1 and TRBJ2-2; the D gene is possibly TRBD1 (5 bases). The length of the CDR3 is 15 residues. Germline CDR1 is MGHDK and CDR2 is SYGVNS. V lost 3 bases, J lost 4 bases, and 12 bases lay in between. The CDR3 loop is CASSDDRGFTGELFF. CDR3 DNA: TGTGCCAGCAGTGACGACAGAGGATTCACCGGGGAGCTGTTTTTT.

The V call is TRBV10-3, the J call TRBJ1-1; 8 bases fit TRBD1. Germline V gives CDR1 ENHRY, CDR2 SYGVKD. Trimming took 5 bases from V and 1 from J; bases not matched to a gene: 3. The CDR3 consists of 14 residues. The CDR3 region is CAISLTGENTEAFF. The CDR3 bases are TGTGCCATCAGTTTGACAGGGGAGAACACTGAAGCTTTCTTT.

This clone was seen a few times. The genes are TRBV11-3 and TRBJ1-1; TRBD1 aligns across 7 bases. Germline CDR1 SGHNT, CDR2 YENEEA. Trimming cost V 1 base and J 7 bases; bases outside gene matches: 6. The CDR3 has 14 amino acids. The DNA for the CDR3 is TGTGCCAGCAGCTTAGCCGGCGGGACAGATGAAGCTTTCTTT. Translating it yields CASSLAGGTDEAFF.

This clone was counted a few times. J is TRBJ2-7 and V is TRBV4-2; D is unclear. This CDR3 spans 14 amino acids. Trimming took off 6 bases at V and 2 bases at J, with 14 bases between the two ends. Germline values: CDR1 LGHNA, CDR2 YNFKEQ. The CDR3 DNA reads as TGTGCCAGCAGATCGTATAGTCGTCCCTACGAGCAGTACTTC. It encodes CASRSYSRPYEQYF.

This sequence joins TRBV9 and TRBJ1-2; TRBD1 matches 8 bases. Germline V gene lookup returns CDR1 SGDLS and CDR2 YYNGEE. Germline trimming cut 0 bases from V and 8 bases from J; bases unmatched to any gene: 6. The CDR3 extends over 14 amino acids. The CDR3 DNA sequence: TGTGCCAGCAGCGTAGATCGGACAGGGTGGGGCTACACCTTC. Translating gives CASSVDRTGWGYTF.

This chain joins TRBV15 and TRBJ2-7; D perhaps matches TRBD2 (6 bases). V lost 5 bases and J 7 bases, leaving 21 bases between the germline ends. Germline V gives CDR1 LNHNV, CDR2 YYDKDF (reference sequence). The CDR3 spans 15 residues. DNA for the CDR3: TGTGCCACCAGCTCCTGGACGCTGACGAGCGGGGAGCAGTACTTC. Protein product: CATSSWTLTSGEQYF.

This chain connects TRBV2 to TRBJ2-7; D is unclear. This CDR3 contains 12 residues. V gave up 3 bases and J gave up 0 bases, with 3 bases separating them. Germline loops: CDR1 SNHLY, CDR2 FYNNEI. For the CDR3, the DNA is TGTGCCAGCAGTGACCACTCCTACGAGCAGTACTTC. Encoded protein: CASSDHSYEQYF. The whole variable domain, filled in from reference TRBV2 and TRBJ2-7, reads EPEVTQTPSHQVTQMGQEVILRCVPISNHLYFYWYRQILGQKVEFLVSFYNNEISEKSEIFDDQFSVERPDGSNFTLKIRSTKLEDSAMYFCASSDHSYEQYFGPGTRLTVT.

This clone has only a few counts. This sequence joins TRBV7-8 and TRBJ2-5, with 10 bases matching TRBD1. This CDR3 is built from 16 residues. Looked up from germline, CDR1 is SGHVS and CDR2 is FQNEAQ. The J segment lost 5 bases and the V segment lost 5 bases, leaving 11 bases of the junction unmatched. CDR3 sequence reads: CASSTRDRGNLETQYF. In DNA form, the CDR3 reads TGTGCCAGCAGCACACGGGACAGGGGAAACTTGGAGACCCAGTACTTC. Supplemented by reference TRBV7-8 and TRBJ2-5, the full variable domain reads GAGVSQSPRYKVAKRGQDVALRCDPISGHVSLFWYQQALGQGPEFLTYFQNEAQLDKSGLPSDRFFAERPEGSVSTLKIQRTQQEDSAVYLCASSTRDRGNLETQYFGPGTRLLVL.

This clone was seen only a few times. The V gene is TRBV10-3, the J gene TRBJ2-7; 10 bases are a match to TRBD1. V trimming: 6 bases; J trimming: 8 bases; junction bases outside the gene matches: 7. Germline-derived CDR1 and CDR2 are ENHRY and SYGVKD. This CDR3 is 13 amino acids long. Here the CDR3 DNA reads TGTGCCATCAGACCGGGACAGGGGATTCAGCAGTACTTC. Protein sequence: CAIRPGQGIQQYF.

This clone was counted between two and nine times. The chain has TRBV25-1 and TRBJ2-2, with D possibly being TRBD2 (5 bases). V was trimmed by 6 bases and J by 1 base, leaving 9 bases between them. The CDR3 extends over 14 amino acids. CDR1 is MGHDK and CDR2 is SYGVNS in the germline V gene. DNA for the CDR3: TGTGCCAGCAGAGGACTGATGAACACCGGGGAGCTGTTTTTT. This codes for CASRGLMNTGELFF.

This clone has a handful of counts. CDR3 DNA: TGTGCCATCAAACGGACTAGCGGGACAGATACGCAGTATTTT. It specifies CAIKRTSGTDTQYF. The chain joins TRBV10-3 to TRBJ2-3; 11 nucleotides agree with TRBD2. The CDR3 loop spans 14 amino acids. Germline CDR1 is ENHRY and CDR2 is SYGVKD. V gave up 7 bases and J gave up 3 bases; unmatched junction bases: 3.

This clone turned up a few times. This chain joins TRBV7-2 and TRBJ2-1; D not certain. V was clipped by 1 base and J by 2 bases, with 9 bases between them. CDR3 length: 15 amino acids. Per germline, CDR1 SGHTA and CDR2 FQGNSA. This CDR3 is CASSLEAVAYNEQFF. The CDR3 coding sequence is TGTGCCAGCAGCTTAGAGGCGGTGGCCTACAATGAGCAGTTCTTC. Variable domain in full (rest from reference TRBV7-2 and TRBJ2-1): GAGVSQSPSNKVTEKGKDVELRCDPISGHTALYWYRQSLGQGLEFLIYFQGNSAPDKSGLPSDRFSAERTGGSVSTLTIQRTQQEDSAVYLCASSLEAVAYNEQFFGPGTRLTVL.

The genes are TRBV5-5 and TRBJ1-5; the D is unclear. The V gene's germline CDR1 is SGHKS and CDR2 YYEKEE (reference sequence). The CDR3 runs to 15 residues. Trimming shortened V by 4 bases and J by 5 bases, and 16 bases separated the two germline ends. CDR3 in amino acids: CASSPTSHIDQPQHF. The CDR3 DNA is TGTGCCAGCAGCCCGACATCCCACATCGATCAGCCCCAGCATTTT.

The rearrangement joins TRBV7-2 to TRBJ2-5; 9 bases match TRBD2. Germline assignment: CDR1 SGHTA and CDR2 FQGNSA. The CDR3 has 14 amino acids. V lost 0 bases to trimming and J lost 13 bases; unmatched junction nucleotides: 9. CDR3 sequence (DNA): TGTGCCAGCAGCTTAGCGACTAGCGGTGACTCTAGGTACTTC. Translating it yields CASSLATSGDSRYF. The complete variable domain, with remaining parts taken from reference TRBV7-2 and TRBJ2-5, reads GAGVSQSPSNKVTEKGKDVELRCDPISGHTALYWYRQSLGQGLEFLIYFQGNSAPDKSGLPSDRFSAERTGGSVSTLTIQRTQQEDSAVYLCASSLATSGDSRYFGPGTRLLVL.